These T cell receptor beta chains were read from a single sample in a study of CD8 T cells in ankylosing spondylitis. Using its own MiXCR run on the 5' RACE reads, TCRdb lists one record per CDR3 protein. The sample yields 100,000 to 150,000 distinct CDR3 sequences, 9.3% seen once. Source material: blood, either unsorted or a sorted T cell fraction (not recorded which). These receptors came from a male donor with ankylosing spondylitis or in good health (not recorded which). Each CDR3 is given with its conserved first and last residue. D genes are given only for firm matches. Size is omitted from some rows. Given values are once, few, many or a class for expanded clones.

d_call	clone_size	v_call	j_call	cdr3_nt	cdr3_aa
.	many	TRBV12-3/TRBV12-4	TRBJ2-2	TGTGCCAGCAGTTTAGCGGGAGGCTTCACCGGGGAGCTGTTTTTT	CASSLAGGFTGELFF
TRBD1	.	TRBV7-8	TRBJ2-7	TGTGCCAGCAGCGCGCGGGGACAGGGAATGACCTACGAGCAGTACTTC	CASSARGQGMTYEQYF
.	many	TRBV6-5	TRBJ2-5	TGTGCCAGCAGTTCCCAATCAAACGGCCAAGAGACCCAGTACTTC	CASSSQSNGQETQYF
TRBD1	few	TRBV9	TRBJ2-3	TGTGCCAGCAGCGCGTGGGACAGGCCGAGCACAGATACGCAGTATTTT	CASSAWDRPSTDTQYF
.	few	TRBV5-1	TRBJ2-5	TGCGCCAGCAGCTTGTCTGTGGTCTTTCAAGAGACCCAGTACTTC	CASSLSVVFQETQYF
.	few	TRBV19	TRBJ2-7	TGTGCCAGTAGTCCCCAAACGACAGGCGCCGGGGGTTTGCAGTACTTC	CASSPQTTGAGGLQYF
.	.	TRBV5-4	TRBJ2-3	TGTGCCAGCAGCGGCCAGTCGGATACGCAGTATTTT	CASSGQSDTQYF
.	many	TRBV12-3/TRBV12-4	TRBJ1-5	TGTGCCAGCAGATACTCGGGTCAGCCCCAGCATTTT	CASRYSGQPQHF
.	many	TRBV20-1	TRBJ2-1	TGCAGTGCTTATACGACCGAGGCAATCACCTACAATGAGCAGTTCTTC	CSAYTTEAITYNEQFF
.	.	TRBV5-1	TRBJ2-5	TGCGCCAGCAGCTTGGCCGGACAGCACTCCCAGGAGACCCAGTACTTC	CASSLAGQHSQETQYF
.	many	TRBV12-3/TRBV12-4	TRBJ1-2	TGTGCCAGCAGTCCGACTGAGGGACCAAACTATGGCTACACCTTC	CASSPTEGPNYGYTF
TRBD2	many	TRBV2	TRBJ2-5	TGTGCCAGCAGTGAATATGGTGGCGGGAGAAGACAAGAGACCCAGTACTTC	CASSEYGGGRRQETQYF
TRBD1	few	TRBV18	TRBJ2-3	TGTGCCAGCTCACCGGGGGACAGGTACACAGATACGCAGTATTTT	CASSPGDRYTDTQYF
.	few	TRBV12-3/TRBV12-4	TRBJ2-7	TGTGCCAGCAGTCCAGGGGATGTCTCCTACGAGCAGTACTTC	CASSPGDVSYEQYF
.	many	TRBV7-3	TRBJ2-2	TGTGCCAGCAGCCCTCTTGGTGTATCCGGGGAGCTGTTTTTT	CASSPLGVSGELFF
.	many	TRBV7-2	TRBJ2-7	TGTGCCAGCAGCTCCAGGGTCAGCTCCTACGAGCAGTACTTC	CASSSRVSSYEQYF
.	many	TRBV4-2	TRBJ2-7	TGTGCCAGCAGCCAAGAACACAGGGATAACGAGCAGTACTTC	CASSQEHRDNEQYF
.	.	TRBV6-1	TRBJ2-1	TGTGCCAGCAGCTCCTTGTGGGCCCCAAATGAGCAGTTCTTC	CASSSLWAPNEQFF
TRBD2	many	TRBV12-3/TRBV12-4	TRBJ2-2	TGTGCCAGCAGTTTCGGCCGGGAGGGTACCGGGGAGCTGTTTTTT	CASSFGREGTGELFF
.	many	TRBV27	TRBJ2-2	TGTGCCAGCAGGGACTACCAAAACACCGGGGAGCTGTTTTTT	CASRDYQNTGELFF
TRBD2	.	TRBV5-1	TRBJ2-3	TGCGCCAGCAGCTTGGAGGCGGGAGCCACAGATACGCAGTATTTT	CASSLEAGATDTQYF
TRBD1	few	TRBV12-3/TRBV12-4	TRBJ2-4	TGTGCCAGCAGGAGACAGGGGGCGATGCGCATTCAGTACTTC	CASRRQGAMRIQYF
.	many	TRBV12-3/TRBV12-4	TRBJ2-2	TGTGCCAGCAGTGTAGGATACACCGGGGAGCTGTTTTTT	CASSVGYTGELFF
.	many	TRBV6-2/TRBV6-3	TRBJ2-1	TGTGCCAGCTTGAGGAGCTCCTACAATGAGCAGTTCTTC	CASLRSSYNEQFF
TRBD2	many	TRBV29-1	TRBJ2-3	TGCAGCGTCCGACTAGCGGGAGTCTCAGATACGCAGTATTTT	CSVRLAGVSDTQYF
TRBD1	few	TRBV5-5	TRBJ2-5	TGTGCCAGCAGCTCGGGACAAGGACAGGGTCGGGAGACCCAGTACTTC	CASSSGQGQGRETQYF
TRBD1	.	TRBV28	TRBJ2-2	TGTGCCAGCAGTCCCCGTGGACAGGGGATCACCGGGGAGCTGTTTTTT	CASSPRGQGITGELFF
TRBD2	few	TRBV5-1	TRBJ2-7	TGCGCCAGCAGCACCGGGACTAGCGGCAGCTACGAGCAGTACTTC	CASSTGTSGSYEQYF
.	few	TRBV18	TRBJ2-3	TGTGCCAGCTCACCGAGAGGTCTCGAGTTGGGAGATACGCAGTATTTT	CASSPRGLELGDTQYF
TRBD2	many	TRBV5-1	TRBJ2-2	TGCGCCAGCAGCTTCCGCGGGAGGGCCCCCGGGGAGCTGTTTTTT	CASSFRGRAPGELFF
TRBD2	many	TRBV2	TRBJ2-7	TGTGCCAGCGTTAGCGGGAGGGCCTCCGAGCAGTACTTC	CASVSGRASEQYF
.	few	TRBV18	TRBJ1-2	TGTGCCAGCTCCACGGCCACCACCGAGGGCATCCGTGGCTACACCTTC	CASSTATTEGIRGYTF
.	once	TRBV5-1	TRBJ1-1	TGCGCCAGCAGCTTGGAGTCCGAAGCCTCTGAAGCTTTCTTT	CASSLESEASEAFF